This TCR beta chain derives from a study of T cell responses to AZD1222 COVID-19 vaccine. Study results and limitations: Possibly, clonal diversity was underestimated; donors were largely white British and included more females. No day 14 peak samples; only post-peak repertoires were characterized. Increased Spike-specific TCR breadth and depth were observed after two AZD1222 doses.

Remarks on this clone: The antigen is undetermined.

Assay used: immunoSEQ multiplex PCR; TCRdb lists only in-frame clones, some missing. Of about 150,000 clones listed, around 87% were seen once; the top ten hold about 9%. Germline CDR1 is MDHEN and CDR2 is SYDVKM. V trimming: 6 bases; J trimming: 0 bases; junction bases outside the gene matches: 5. The CDR3 sequence is 15 residues long. Sequenced material: peripheral blood, taken 28 days after the second AZD1222 dose. This receptor was taken from an adult who received the AZD1222 COVID-19 vaccine. The chain recombines TRBV28 with TRBJ2-4; 7 bases agree with TRBD1. This CDR3 is CASRGGQPAKNIQYF. CDR3 nucleotides: TGTGCCAGCAGAGGGGGACAGCCAGCCAAAAACATTCAGTACTTC.